This T cell receptor (beta chain) came from a study of shared clonotypes between healthy human individuals. Study-level results: Donor scarcity curtailed the genetic and exposure-history diversity represented herein.

How the authors handled the data: Filtering of immunoSEQ junctional sequences could not match full-length read filtering. Here immunoSEQ multiplex PCR was the method, and the copy in TCRdb shows in-frame clones only, minus some. That table supplies the V and J calls and clone size; D and trimming were determined from the DNA. The table records over a million clones, about 84% of them present only once. CDR3 length: 14 residues. Germline V gene lookup returns CDR1 SGHTA and CDR2 FQGNSA. V was cut by 3 bases and J by 11 bases, with 19 bases left in between. The study drew all its donors from Caucasian adults living in Nashville, Tennessee. To note about this clone: Antigen unknown.

This clonotype was obtained from a young man in good health. Some clones in this sample may be carry-over from other donors' samples. The chain carries TRBV7-2 and TRBJ2-5; tentatively, D is TRBD2 (5 bases). The source material was memory CD4+ T cells from PBMCs. The sample's subset: CD45RA-negative fraction. CDR3 sequence (DNA): TGTGCCAGCAGCTTGGGCTTACTAGGTTGGGAGCAGTACTTC. Residues: CASSLGLLGWEQYF.